This T cell receptor (beta chain) was found in a study of blood T cells in healthy people across ages (dated by TCRdb to 2015 to 2017). Notes on the research overall: In model experiments, template switching captured about one uniquely barcoded TCR beta cDNA molecule for every two T cells. Age-related changes in TCR beta repertoire diversity were measured in the study by deep sequencing normalized with unique cDNA molecular identifiers. The donors were divided into four age groups: young (average around 16 years), middle-aged (about 40), aged (roughly 60) and long-lived (82). To avoid experimental bias, donors of different ages were distributed randomly across sequencing lanes. Two additional independent replicas of 1 million unique cDNA reads from the same blood draw were analyzed for two donors (one aged 18 to 29 and one aged 80 or older). Broad study findings and their caveats: Conclusive comparison of naive and antigen-experienced compartments was prevented by the profiling of bulk unsorted PBMCs. As age increased, observed TCR beta diversity per million T cells dropped in a roughly linear way, and a significant reduction was already evident by age about 40. The CMV infection status of donors was not known, potentially confounding age-related changes in expanded clonotypes. The long-lived group showed more naive CD4+ T cells, fewer expanded clones and increased TCR diversity than the aged group, suggesting age selection. Estimates of total diversity from one million sequenced T cells were regarded as lower bounds and underestimates. There was a strong correlation between observed TCR beta diversity and the percentage of naive T cells measured by flow cytometry.

Donors were about 36 systemically healthy Caucasian individuals from Russia aged roughly 6 to 95 years. Ten milliliters of peripheral blood were drawn from each donor into EDTA-treated Vacutainer tubes. Ficoll-Paque density-gradient centrifugation was used to isolate PBMCs, with at least 6 million per sample. Trizol reagent was used to extract total RNA from the PBMCs, yielding at least 5.5 micrograms per sample. For every donor, flow cytometry on a PBMC aliquot measured the percentage of naive CD45RAhigh/CD27high T cells. This clonotype came up many times. Its recognized antigen is unknown. No clone much larger than this one lies a single base away; base qualities are absent. Library generation was performed with 5' RACE. The sequencing machine was an Illumina HiSeq 2500. The second PCR ran for about 6 to 12 cycles and used a J-beta primer mix along with a sample-barcoded 5' primer. Each TCR beta cDNA molecule received a unique molecular identifier from a template-switch 5' adaptor carrying 12 random nucleotides. Each sample yielded at least 2.5 million CDR3-containing paired-end reads. The Mint cDNA synthesis kit, primed by a TRBC-specific oligonucleotide, was used to synthesize first-strand cDNA from all RNA. All cDNA was treated with uracil-DNA glycosylase and then went through a first 18-cycle PCR with the universal primers M1SS and BC2_uni_R. The paper's data handling went like this. For normalization, 1 million high-quality reads, each with a distinct molecular identifier, were randomly selected from each sample. Instead of being binned into consensus sequences, reads with shared molecular identifiers were discarded. MiTCR, with a Q25 quality threshold and the strictest error-elimination algorithm, was used for CDR3 identification, clonotype clustering and error correction. A nonparametric unseen species model using Euler transformation provided a lower-bound estimate of total TCR beta diversity. TCRdb's own reprocessing of the public reads used fastp at Q25 and MiXCR and kept productive beta chains. Merged by CDR3 protein, the rows form single entries marked with the most common genes and DNA. The V and J calls and clone size come from TCRdb's table, not from the authors' own analysis. This sample holds 590,000 or so distinct CDR3 sequences; about 30% were observed only once. The top ten hold about a sixth of the sample.

Trimming removed 4 bases from V and 9 bases from J, leaving 7 bases between the germline ends. As encoded in the germline V gene, CDR1 is SNHLY while CDR2 is FYNNEI. From the cysteine up to the phenylalanine, the CDR3 has a length of 11 residues. Only the CDR3 portion is preserved as DNA: 33 bases, with reading frame beginning at the first base. The sequencing input was blood. This TCR came from a woman older than 75 in good health. This chain is built from TRBV2 and TRBJ2-1; the D gene lacks a confident call. The CDR3 region: CASSVVAEQFF. The DNA reads as follows: TGTGCCAGCAGTGTTGTGGCTGAGCAGTTCTTC.